This is a list of T cell receptor beta chains from one sample in a study of CD8+ T cells in alopecia areata. The data were produced by immunoSEQ multiplex PCR, yet TCRdb's version contains in-frame clones alone and is incomplete. The sample carries a few hundred thousand clones, roughly two fifths recorded once. Sequencing used CD4+ T cells sorted from blood, obtained at approximately week 30, from a patient treated with tofacitinib. The receptors were sampled from a human donor with alopecia areata. Both conserved end residues are part of each CDR3. The order of the fields is V gene, J gene, clone size, D gene, CDR3 protein, CDR3 DNA. A D gene is named only where the DNA matches it firmly. Expanded clones are given a class, and other clones once, few, many or no size at all.

V: TRBV19; J: TRBJ2-7; size: few; D: -; CDR3: CASSGGESYEQYF; DNA: TGTGCCAGTAGCGGCGGGGAGTCCTACGAGCAGTACTTC
V: TRBV29-1; J: TRBJ1-2; size: -; D: -; CDR3: CSVELAGFEVQKYTF; DNA: TGCAGCGTTGAGCTTGCCGGTTTCGAGGTACAGAAGTACACCTTC
V: TRBV5-4; J: TRBJ1-1; size: -; D: -; CDR3: CASSLLWQSTEAFF; DNA: TGTGCCAGCAGCTTGTTGTGGCAGAGCACTGAAGCTTTCTTT
V: TRBV5-1; J: TRBJ1-4; size: -; D: TRBD1; CDR3: CASSSDRGHEKLFF; DNA: TGCGCCAGCAGCTCAGACAGGGGGCATGAAAAACTGTTTTTT
V: TRBV7-6; J: TRBJ2-3; size: -; D: TRBD2; CDR3: CASSPQGLAGAQYF; DNA: TGTGCCAGCAGCCCCCAGGGACTAGCGGGGGCCCAGTATTTT
V: TRBV4-1; J: TRBJ2-3; size: -; D: TRBD2; CDR3: CASSAGAGLAQDTQYF; DNA: TGCGCCAGCAGCGCCGGGGCGGGACTAGCTCAAGATACGCAGTATTTT
V: TRBV6-5; J: TRBJ2-6; size: -; D: TRBD2; CDR3: CASRPSGDSHVLTF; DNA: TGTGCCAGCAGGCCTAGCGGGGACTCGCACGTCCTGACTTTC
V: TRBV29-1; J: TRBJ2-7; size: -; D: -; CDR3: CSVENPSSYEQYF; DNA: TGCAGCGTTGAAAACCCTAGCTCCTACGAGCAGTACTTC
V: TRBV30; J: TRBJ1-3; size: -; D: -; CDR3: CAWTLSGGSKSGNTIYF; DNA: TGTGCCTGGACCCTCTCCGGGGGGTCGAAATCTGGAAACACCATATATTTT
V: TRBV30; J: TRBJ2-5; size: -; D: -; CDR3: CAWTLGRETQYF; DNA: TGTGCCTGGACTCTGGGAAGAGAGACCCAGTACTTC
V: TRBV5-4; J: TRBJ2-7; size: -; D: -; CDR3: CASSLERGPFYEQYF; DNA: TGTGCCAGCAGCTTGGAACGGGGGCCATTCTACGAGCAGTACTTC
V: TRBV7-9; J: TRBJ1-1; size: -; D: TRBD1; CDR3: CASSLTGVNTEAFF; DNA: TGTGCCAGCAGCTTAACAGGGGTGAACACTGAAGCTTTCTTT
V: TRBV5-4; J: TRBJ2-3; size: -; D: TRBD2; CDR3: CASSDGLAGPTDTQYF; DNA: TGTGCCAGCAGTGACGGACTAGCGGGCCCCACAGATACGCAGTATTTT
V: TRBV15; J: TRBJ2-1; size: few; D: TRBD2; CDR3: CATSRDTGGYNEQFF; DNA: TGTGCCACCAGCAGAGATACGGGGGGTTACAATGAGCAGTTCTTC
V: TRBV7-2; J: TRBJ1-5; size: few; D: -; CDR3: CASSWGWKNQPQHF; DNA: TGTGCCAGCAGCTGGGGCTGGAAGAATCAGCCCCAGCATTTT
V: TRBV25-1; J: TRBJ1-2; size: -; D: -; CDR3: CASSGPLYGYTF; DNA: TGTGCCAGCAGTGGACCGCTCTATGGCTACACCTTC
V: TRBV5-1; J: TRBJ2-6; size: few; D: -; CDR3: CASSFPGTSGANVLTF; DNA: TGCGCCAGCAGCTTTCCAGGGACGTCCGGGGCCAACGTCCTGACTTTC
V: TRBV5-1; J: TRBJ2-7; size: -; D: TRBD1; CDR3: CASSGTGGETYF; DNA: TGCGCCAGCAGCGGAACAGGGGGTGAGACGTACTTC
V: TRBV2; J: TRBJ2-1; size: -; D: TRBD2; CDR3: CASRGNRGGRDNEQFF; DNA: TGTGCCAGCAGGGGTAACCGGGGGGGCCGGGACAATGAGCAGTTCTTC
V: TRBV18; J: TRBJ2-3; size: -; D: -; CDR3: CASSLGDTDTQYF; DNA: TGTGCCAGCTCTCTGGGCGACACAGATACGCAGTATTTT
V: TRBV7-6; J: TRBJ2-3; size: -; D: -; CDR3: CASSLTNPGAADTQYF; DNA: TGTGCCAGCAGTCTAACTAATCCCGGGGCCGCCGATACGCAGTATTTT
V: TRBV18; J: TRBJ1-1; size: -; D: TRBD1; CDR3: CASSPPLGGLGTEAFF; DNA: TGTGCCAGCTCACCACCGTTAGGGGGCCTGGGGACTGAAGCTTTCTTT
V: TRBV2; J: TRBJ1-2; size: few; D: -; CDR3: CASSESRGGGYTF; DNA: TGTGCCAGCAGTGAGAGTCGGGGAGGGGGCTACACCTTC
V: TRBV7-9; J: TRBJ2-1; size: few; D: -; CDR3: CASSSQDNEQFF; DNA: TGTGCCAGCAGCTCCCAGGACAATGAGCAGTTCTTC
V: TRBV4-1; J: TRBJ2-1; size: few; D: TRBD2; CDR3: CASSSGLAGVLSYNEQFF; DNA: TGCGCCAGCAGCTCGGGACTAGCGGGAGTCCTCTCCTACAATGAGCAGTTCTTC
V: TRBV29-1; J: TRBJ1-1; size: -; D: -; CDR3: CSVGQSMNTEAFF; DNA: TGCAGCGTTGGACAGAGCATGAACACTGAAGCTTTCTTT
V: TRBV10-3; J: TRBJ2-2; size: -; D: -; CDR3: CAIRGQDTGELFF; DNA: TGTGCCATCAGGGGGCAAGACACCGGGGAGCTGTTTTTT
V: TRBV6-5; J: TRBJ2-7; size: -; D: -; CDR3: CASSDGQLYEQYF; DNA: TGTGCCAGCAGTGACGGACAGCTCTACGAGCAGTACTTC
V: TRBV4-1; J: TRBJ2-5; size: -; D: -; CDR3: CASSQVGPETQYF; DNA: TGCGCCAGCAGCCAAGTGGGTCCAGAGACCCAGTACTTC
V: TRBV5-6; J: TRBJ2-1; size: few; D: -; CDR3: CASRLDPWANEQFF; DNA: TGTGCCAGCAGGCTGGACCCATGGGCCAATGAGCAGTTCTTC
V: TRBV29-1; J: TRBJ1-5; size: few; D: -; CDR3: CSVVVGGEANQPQHF; DNA: TGCAGCGTTGTTGTAGGGGGGGAGGCTAATCAGCCCCAGCATTTT
V: TRBV19; J: TRBJ2-6; size: few; D: TRBD1; CDR3: CASLGDRGSSGANVLTF; DNA: TGTGCCAGCCTAGGGGACAGGGGAAGCTCTGGGGCCAACGTCCTGACTTTC
V: TRBV10-3; J: TRBJ2-5; size: -; D: -; CDR3: CAIQGELGETQYF; DNA: TGTGCCATCCAAGGAGAATTGGGCGAGACCCAGTACTTC
V: TRBV7-9; J: TRBJ2-7; size: -; D: TRBD1; CDR3: CASSPQTPGQGGQYF; DNA: TGTGCCAGCAGCCCCCAAACCCCGGGACAGGGGGGGCAGTACTTC
V: TRBV29-1; J: TRBJ1-3; size: few; D: -; CDR3: CSVGDGNTIYF; DNA: TGCAGCGTTGGAGATGGAAACACCATATATTTT
V: TRBV2; J: TRBJ1-1; size: -; D: -; CDR3: CASSGGRTLNTEAFF; DNA: TGTGCCAGCAGTGGAGGGCGGACCCTGAACACTGAAGCTTTCTTT
V: TRBV11-3; J: TRBJ2-3; size: -; D: -; CDR3: CASSLEERDTQYF; DNA: TGTGCCAGCAGCTTAGAGGAGCGGGATACGCAGTATTTT
V: TRBV19; J: TRBJ2-6; size: -; D: TRBD1; CDR3: CASTPPGQANSGANVLTF; DNA: TGTGCCAGTACCCCCCCGGGACAGGCCAACTCTGGGGCCAACGTCCTGACTTTC
V: TRBV7-9; J: TRBJ2-2; size: few; D: -; CDR3: CASSLASTGELFF; DNA: TGTGCCAGCAGCTTAGCCTCGACCGGGGAGCTGTTTTTT
V: TRBV7-3; J: TRBJ2-5; size: -; D: -; CDR3: CASSLNGGSSIVQGETQYF; DNA: TGTGCCAGCAGCTTAAACGGAGGCTCTAGCATTGTCCAAGGAGAGACCCAGTACTTC
V: TRBV30; J: TRBJ2-7; size: -; D: -; CDR3: CAWSEGQGYHEQYF; DNA: TGTGCCTGGAGTGAAGGCCAGGGATACCACGAGCAGTACTTC
V: TRBV2; J: TRBJ1-2; size: -; D: TRBD1; CDR3: CASSRDRGSYGYTF; DNA: TGTGCCAGCAGCCGGGACAGGGGGAGCTATGGCTACACCTTC
V: TRBV25-1; J: TRBJ2-1; size: -; D: -; CDR3: CASSAAENYNEQFF; DNA: TGTGCCAGCAGTGCGGCGGAAAACTACAATGAGCAGTTCTTC
V: TRBV5-1; J: TRBJ2-3; size: -; D: -; CDR3: CASGGNPYTDTQYF; DNA: TGCGCCTCTGGGGGCAACCCCTACACAGATACGCAGTATTTT
V: TRBV5-1; J: TRBJ1-1; size: -; D: -; CDR3: CASSSDNEAFF; DNA: TGCGCCAGCAGCTCGGACAATGAAGCTTTCTTT
V: TRBV11-2; J: TRBJ2-2; size: -; D: -; CDR3: CASTVEANTGELFF; DNA: TGTGCCAGCACCGTTGAGGCGAACACCGGGGAGCTGTTTTTT
V: TRBV6-5; J: TRBJ2-7; size: few; D: TRBD1; CDR3: CASSYSGTGTNEQYF; DNA: TGTGCCAGCAGTTACTCCGGGACAGGTACTAACGAGCAGTACTTC
V: TRBV7-9; J: TRBJ2-5; size: once; D: -; CDR3: CASSLAETNQETQYF; DNA: TGTGCCAGCAGCTTAGCGGAGACTAACCAAGAGACCCAGTACTTC
V: TRBV9; J: TRBJ1-3; size: few; D: -; CDR3: CAQTRGAGSGNTIYF; DNA: TGTGCCCAGACTAGGGGCGCGGGCTCTGGAAACACCATATATTTT
V: TRBV11-2; J: TRBJ2-2; size: many; D: -; CDR3: CASSLTNTGELFF; DNA: TGTGCCAGCAGCTTAACAAACACCGGGGAGCTGTTTTTT
V: TRBV6-5; J: TRBJ2-5; size: -; D: TRBD2; CDR3: CASSYNTGRAETQYF; DNA: TGTGCCAGCAGTTACAACACCGGGAGGGCCGAGACCCAGTACTTC
V: TRBV19; J: TRBJ2-1; size: many; D: -; CDR3: CASRIAASSYNEQFF; DNA: TGTGCCAGTAGGATAGCGGCTAGCTCCTACAATGAGCAGTTCTTC
V: TRBV30; J: TRBJ2-3; size: -; D: -; CDR3: CAWSGGRGGTDTQYF; DNA: TGTGCCTGGAGTGGCGGGCGGGGCGGCACAGATACGCAGTATTTT